The 17 T cell receptor beta chains presented below share a single source sample, sequenced in a study of response to subunit inactivated influenza vaccine. TCRdb reprocessed the RT-PCR reads via MiXCR and lists one record per CDR3 protein. Counted here are around 540,000 distinct CDR3 sequences, about 12% occurring once; the ten biggest clones make up roughly 10%. This specimen consisted of PBMCs from blood, obtained on the day of vaccination. All receptors derive from a man in his forties or fifties who received an inactivated influenza vaccine.

The CDR3 sequence: CASSLGQSYIQETQYF. The CDR3, as DNA: TGTGCCAGCAGCTTGGGCCAGTCCTACATCCAAGAGACCCAGTACTTC. The chain is built from TRBV5-6 and TRBJ2-5; D is unresolved. Germline V CDR1 and CDR2: SGHDT, YYEEEE. The CDR3 is made up of 16 amino acids. V was clipped by 0 bases and J by 1 base, with 13 bases between them.

This clonotype has at least ten counts. The CDR3 nucleotides are TGCAGTGCTAGAGATCCGCGGGGACACACAGATACGCAGTATTTT. Encoded protein: CSARDPRGHTDTQYF. The J gene is TRBJ2-3, the V gene TRBV20-1, with D perhaps being TRBD1 or TRBD2 (6 bases each). Germline V CDR1 and CDR2: DFQATT, SNEGSKA (reference sequence). The CDR3 is 15 residues long. The ends were cut back, 0 bases at V and 2 bases at J, with 12 bases in the middle.

V usage is TRBV11-2 and J usage is TRBJ1-6; TRBD1 matches at 7 bases. Germline V lookup: CDR1 SGHAT, CDR2 FQNNGV. CDR3 length: 17 residues. The ends lost 1 base at V and 7 bases at J; junction bases unmatched: 10. The CDR3 DNA sequence: TGTGCCAGCAGCTTAGGACCGCGACAGGGTGCCAATTCACCCCTCCACTTT. This encodes CASSLGPRQGANSPLHF. The whole variable domain, remainder taken from reference TRBV11-2 and TRBJ1-6, is EAGVAQSPRYKIIEKRQSVAFWCNPISGHATLYWYQQILGQGPKLLIQFQNNGVVDDSQLPKDRFSAERLKGVDSTLKIQPAKLEDSAVYLCASSLGPRQGANSPLHFGNGTRLTVT.

The chain has TRBV4-3 and TRBJ1-5; TRBD1 might be the D (5 bases). The ends were cut back, 3 bases at V and 6 bases at J, with 12 bases in the middle. The CDR3 runs 14 residues. The germline V gene has CDR1 LGHNA and CDR2 YSLEER. CDR3 nucleotides: TGCGCCAGCAGCCAGGAGAGGGGTTTTCAGCCCCAGCATTTT. Its protein is CASSQERGFQPQHF.

The J gene is TRBJ2-7, the V gene TRBV3-1; D is possibly TRBD1 (6 bases). V dropped 6 bases and J dropped 5 bases, with 17 bases sitting between them. Germline V gene data show CDR1 as LGHDT and CDR2 as YNNKEL (reference sequence). This CDR3 comprises 14 residues. This CDR3 is CASSLSRWGHEQYF. In nucleotides, the CDR3 is TGTGCCAGCAGTCTCTCAAGGTGGGGGCACGAGCAGTACTTC.

The chain is built from TRBV4-2 and TRBJ2-1; a weak D match, TRBD2 (5 bases). Deletions cut 1 base from V and 5 bases from J, with 12 bases between. From germline, CDR1 is LGHNA and CDR2 YNFKEQ. The CDR3 spans 15 residues. CDR3 amino acids: CASSQVTSSHNEQFF. Written as DNA, the CDR3 is TGTGCCAGCAGCCAAGTGACTTCTAGCCACAATGAGCAGTTCTTC.

V usage is TRBV6-5 and J usage is TRBJ2-6; D unclear. The germline CDR1 and CDR2 sequences are MNHEY and SVGAGI. This CDR3 region has 15 residues. With 0 bases removed from V and 4 bases from J, the gap between germline ends came to 7 bases. CDR3 in amino acids: CASSYSNWGANVLTF. The DNA for the CDR3 is TGTGCCAGCAGTTACTCGAATTGGGGGGCCAACGTCCTGACTTTC.

This clonotype was recorded a few times. The CDR3 region is CASSQDRPGLAGELFF. CDR3 bases: TGCGCCAGCAGCCAAGATCGGCCGGGACTAGCCGGGGAGCTGTTTTTT. This chain uses TRBV4-3 with TRBJ2-2; 8 bases match TRBD2. This CDR3 contains 16 residues. V lost 0 bases, J lost 6 bases, and 6 bases stayed unmatched. CDR1 LGHNA and CDR2 YSLEER come from the germline V gene.

The rearrangement links TRBV28 to TRBJ2-2, with D possibly matching TRBD1 (6 bases). This CDR3 comprises 12 residues. The germline gives CDR1 MDHEN, CDR2 SYDVKM. V was cut by 10 bases and J by 4 bases, with 10 bases left in between. The CDR3 coding sequence is TGTGCCACCCACAGGGCCACCGGGGAGCTGTTTTTT. As protein: CATHRATGELFF.

This clonotype was observed many times. V usage is TRBV5-1 and J usage is TRBJ2-1; D may match TRBD1 or TRBD2 (5 bases each). The CDR3 contains 15 residues. V lost 0 bases, J lost 5 bases, and 12 bases lay in between. Germline-derived CDR1 and CDR2 are SGHRS and YFSETQ. CDR3 DNA sequence: TGCGCCAGCAGCTTGGCCAGGGACCTACACAATGAGCAGTTCTTC. This translates into CASSLARDLHNEQFF. Supplemented by reference TRBV5-1 and TRBJ2-1, the full variable domain reads KAGVTQTPRYLIKTRGQQVTLSCSPISGHRSVSWYQQTPGQGLQFLFEYFSETQRNKGNFPGRFSGRQFSNSRSEMNVSTLELGDSALYLCASSLARDLHNEQFFGPGTRLTVL.

J is TRBJ1-2 and V is TRBV5-1; 7 bases match TRBD1. CDR3 length equals 15 residues. The germline V gene encodes CDR1 SGHRS and CDR2 YFSETQ. J lost 4 bases, V lost 4 bases, and 10 bases had no gene match. CDR3 amino acids: CASSQRTGGSYGYTF. In nucleotides, the CDR3 is TGCGCCAGCAGCCAAAGGACAGGAGGGAGCTATGGCTACACCTTC.

Comment on this clonotype: A read error may account for a junction end that differs from germline. DNA for the CDR3: TGCGCCGGCAGCTTGGGAAGCTCGGGAGAGCAGTTCTTC. Translating it yields CAGSLGSSGEQFF. The chain couples TRBV5-1 to TRBJ2-1; possibly TRBD2 for D (5 bases). The germline V gene encodes CDR1 SGHRS and CDR2 YFSETQ. The CDR3 is 13 amino acids. The whole variable domain, remainder taken from reference TRBV5-1 and TRBJ2-1, is KAGVTQTPRYLIKTRGQQVTLSCSPISGHRSVSWYQQTPGQGLQFLFEYFSETQRNKGNFPGRFSGRQFSNSRSEMNVSTLELGDSALYLCAGSLGSSGEQFFGPGTRLTVL.

The CDR3 nucleotides are TGCGCCAGCAGCCAAGTAAATAAGTTAGGAGCGGGAAGGTCCGGGGAGCTGTTTTTT. Its protein product is CASSQVNKLGAGRSGELFF. The V call is TRBV4-3, the J call TRBJ2-2, with 7 nucleotides matching TRBD2. The V gene's germline CDR1 is LGHNA and CDR2 YSLEER. The CDR3 length is 19 residues. The ends lost 1 base at V and 6 bases at J; junction bases unmatched: 17.

The J gene is TRBJ2-4, the V gene TRBV29-1; D is possibly TRBD1 (6 bases). Between the trimmed V and J ends, which lost 7 bases and 0 bases, there was a span of 13 bases. The CDR3 runs 14 residues. CDR1 SQVTM and CDR2 ANQGSEA come from the germline V gene. CDR3: CSGDMSLAKNIQYF. The CDR3 nucleotides read TGCAGCGGGGACATGTCTTTAGCCAAAAACATTCAGTACTTC.

The V and J genes are TRBV20-1 and TRBJ2-7; D possibly corresponds to TRBD2 (6 bases). CDR3 size: 16 residues. Trimming left V 0 bases short and J 2 bases short, with 17 bases between. Germline lookup yields CDR1 DFQATT and CDR2 SNEGSKA (reference sequence). The CDR3 nucleotides read TGCAGTGCTAGAGATCTTATGGGGAGGTACACCTACGAGCAGTACTTC. Protein: CSARDLMGRYTYEQYF.

This clonotype was found many times. The chain recombines TRBV9 with TRBJ2-7; TRBD1 might be the D (5 bases). V shed 0 bases and J shed 3 bases, with 13 bases lying between them. Germline V gives CDR1 SGDLS, CDR2 YYNGEE. The CDR3 is 15 residues long. The CDR3 DNA sequence: TGTGCCAGCAGCGTAGGGCCTACAGGCAACTACGAGCAGTACTTC. Its protein product is CASSVGPTGNYEQYF.

The chain combines TRBV20-1 with TRBJ2-1; 7 bases match TRBD2. Unmatched junction bases numbered 6, after V lost 3 bases and J lost 4 bases. The CDR3 totals 14 residues. Germline values: CDR1 DFQATT, CDR2 SNEGSKA (reference sequence). CDR3 protein: CSASWAGAYNEQFF. The CDR3 DNA is TGCAGTGCTAGCTGGGCGGGAGCTTACAATGAGCAGTTCTTC.